This T cell receptor (beta chain) was captured in a study of blood T cells in healthy people across ages. General observations from the study: Age advanced and TCR beta diversity per million T cells fell, roughly linearly.

The germline V and J ends were trimmed by 0 bases and 2 bases, with 11 bases remaining between them. Germline lookup yields CDR1 SGDLS and CDR2 YYNGEE. There are 15 residues in the CDR3. In this sample, this clonotype turned up a few times. What it binds is unknown. The second PCR ran about 6 to 12 cycles with a sample-barcoded 5' primer and J-beta primers. TCRdb itself ran the 5' RACE reads through MiXCR, one entry per CDR3 protein. Of about 1,800,000 distinct CDR3 sequences listed, 28% were seen once; the top ten hold 7.7%. Input material: blood. The chain is built from TRBV9 and TRBJ1-2, with D perhaps matching TRBD1 (6 bases). The TCR originated in a woman aged 25 to 39 in good health. CDR3 sequence: CASSVDRDGNYGYTF. The CDR3 DNA sequence: TGTGCCAGCAGCGTAGACAGGGATGGAAACTATGGCTACACCTTC.